These T cell receptor beta chains were read from a single sample in a study of shared clonotypes between healthy human individuals. Using immunoSEQ multiplex PCR, the repertoire was profiled, and TCRdb retains in-frame clones only, with some absent. Of fewer than 1.4 million clones in the sample, around 82% are singletons; the top ten hold roughly 0.55%. Sequenced material: memory CD4+ T cells from PBMCs. These receptors all stem from a man between 18 and 35 years old in good health. Some clones in this sample may be carry-over from other donors' samples. The CDR3 runs from the conserved cysteine through the conserved F or W. Each record gives: J gene, D gene, V gene, clone size, CDR3 DNA, CDR3 protein. The D gene is left open where the match is weak. Only part of the rows carry a size: once, few, many, or a class if the clone is expanded.

J gene: TRBJ2-1
D gene: NA
V gene: TRBV11-2
clone size: NA
CDR3 DNA: TGTGCCAGCAGCCCGGGACTCCTCTCCTACAATGAGCAGTTCTTC
CDR3 protein: CASSPGLLSYNEQFF

J gene: TRBJ2-3
D gene: TRBD2
V gene: TRBV28
clone size: NA
CDR3 DNA: TGTGCCAGCAAGGGCGTAGCGGGAGGCACAGATACGCAGTATTTT
CDR3 protein: CASKGVAGGTDTQYF

J gene: TRBJ1-3
D gene: NA
V gene: TRBV5-1
clone size: few
CDR3 DNA: TGCGCCAGCAGCTTCGGCGACGCCTCTGGAAACACCATATATTTT
CDR3 protein: CASSFGDASGNTIYF

J gene: TRBJ2-7
D gene: NA
V gene: TRBV7-3
clone size: NA
CDR3 DNA: TGTGCCAGCAGCCGCGCCAGCGGCCCCTCCTACGAGCAGTACTTC
CDR3 protein: CASSRASGPSYEQYF

J gene: TRBJ1-5
D gene: NA
V gene: TRBV6-6
clone size: NA
CDR3 DNA: TGTGCCAGCAGTTACTCCCGGGGGGATCAGCCCCAGCATTTT
CDR3 protein: CASSYSRGDQPQHF

J gene: TRBJ2-7
D gene: TRBD2
V gene: TRBV27
clone size: NA
CDR3 DNA: TGTGCCAGCACCCGTAGATTAGCGGGAGCCCTAGGGGAGCAGTACTTC
CDR3 protein: CASTRRLAGALGEQYF

J gene: TRBJ2-5
D gene: NA
V gene: TRBV2
clone size: NA
CDR3 DNA: TGTGCCAGCAGCCTACAGGGTGTGTTCCAAGAGACCCAGTACTTC
CDR3 protein: CASSLQGVFQETQYF

J gene: TRBJ2-6
D gene: NA
V gene: TRBV5-1
clone size: NA
CDR3 DNA: TGCGCCAGCAGCTTGTTAGGACAGACCTCTGGGGCCAACGTCCTGACTTTC
CDR3 protein: CASSLLGQTSGANVLTF

J gene: TRBJ2-7
D gene: TRBD1
V gene: TRBV14
clone size: NA
CDR3 DNA: TGTGCCAGCAGCCTTTTAAGGGACAGGAGTCACTACGAGCAGTACTTC
CDR3 protein: CASSLLRDRSHYEQYF

J gene: TRBJ1-1
D gene: NA
V gene: TRBV9
clone size: NA
CDR3 DNA: TGTGCCAGCAGCTTGACACCCATGAACACTGAAGCTTTCTTT
CDR3 protein: CASSLTPMNTEAFF

J gene: TRBJ2-2
D gene: TRBD2
V gene: TRBV11-1
clone size: NA
CDR3 DNA: TGTGCCAGCAGCTCGTTAGCGGGAGATAACGGGGAGCTGTTTTTT
CDR3 protein: CASSSLAGDNGELFF

J gene: TRBJ2-7
D gene: NA
V gene: TRBV7-2
clone size: once
CDR3 DNA: TGTGCCAGCAGCTTAGCAGGGTACGCCTACGAGCAGTACTTC
CDR3 protein: CASSLAGYAYEQYF

J gene: TRBJ2-7
D gene: TRBD2
V gene: TRBV18
clone size: NA
CDR3 DNA: TGTGCCAGCTCTCCCTTTGGACTAGCGGGAGGGTCTAGGTCCTACGAGCAGTACTTC
CDR3 protein: CASSPFGLAGGSRSYEQYF

J gene: TRBJ1-1
D gene: NA
V gene: TRBV29-1
clone size: once
CDR3 DNA: TGCAGCGTTGCGGGGTCTCCTGGTGCTTTCTTT
CDR3 protein: CSVAGSPGAFF

J gene: TRBJ1-2
D gene: NA
V gene: TRBV5-8
clone size: NA
CDR3 DNA: TGTGCCAGCAGCTTGGTACTGGGGGTCTATGGCTACACCTTC
CDR3 protein: CASSLVLGVYGYTF

J gene: TRBJ2-7
D gene: NA
V gene: TRBV4-2
clone size: NA
CDR3 DNA: TGTGCCAGCAGCCAATCGTCCTACGAGCAGTACTTC
CDR3 protein: CASSQSSYEQYF

J gene: TRBJ2-3
D gene: NA
V gene: TRBV9
clone size: NA
CDR3 DNA: TGTGCCAGCAGGGCGGAGGGGCCAGATACGCAGTATTTT
CDR3 protein: CASRAEGPDTQYF

J gene: TRBJ1-1
D gene: NA
V gene: TRBV28
clone size: NA
CDR3 DNA: TGTGCCAGCAGTGTCCCCGGATCAATGAACACTGAAGCTTTCTTT
CDR3 protein: CASSVPGSMNTEAFF

J gene: TRBJ1-1
D gene: NA
V gene: TRBV25-1
clone size: NA
CDR3 DNA: TGTGCCAGCAGTGAATTGCACAGGGACACTGAAGCTTTCTTT
CDR3 protein: CASSELHRDTEAFF

J gene: TRBJ2-3
D gene: NA
V gene: TRBV5-1
clone size: NA
CDR3 DNA: TGCGCCAGCAGCCTGGACAGTGGAGGCCCCACAGATACGCAGTATTTT
CDR3 protein: CASSLDSGGPTDTQYF

J gene: TRBJ1-5
D gene: NA
V gene: TRBV11-2
clone size: few
CDR3 DNA: TGTGCCAGCAGCTTAGACCCATGGCAGCCCCAGCATTTT
CDR3 protein: CASSLDPWQPQHF

J gene: TRBJ2-1
D gene: NA
V gene: TRBV25-1
clone size: NA
CDR3 DNA: TGTGCCAGCAGTGAACGATCCGTAAATGAGCAGTTCTTC
CDR3 protein: CASSERSVNEQFF

J gene: TRBJ2-2
D gene: TRBD2
V gene: TRBV7-3
clone size: NA
CDR3 DNA: TGTGCCAGCAGCTTACAGGCGGGAGGGCGCACCGGGGAGCTGTTTTTT
CDR3 protein: CASSLQAGGRTGELFF

J gene: TRBJ1-4
D gene: TRBD1
V gene: TRBV11-3
clone size: NA
CDR3 DNA: TGTGCCAGCAGCCCCCGGGGACAGGGGCTCCTCAGAGGGGAAAAACTGTTTTTT
CDR3 protein: CASSPRGQGLLRGEKLFF

J gene: TRBJ1-4
D gene: TRBD1
V gene: TRBV18
clone size: NA
CDR3 DNA: TGTGCCAGCTCAACGGGACAGGGGGTTTCAACTAATGAAAAACTGTTTTTT
CDR3 protein: CASSTGQGVSTNEKLFF

J gene: TRBJ1-1
D gene: TRBD1
V gene: TRBV19
clone size: NA
CDR3 DNA: TGTGCCAGTAGTCCGGACAGGGCCACTGAAGCTTTCTTT
CDR3 protein: CASSPDRATEAFF

J gene: TRBJ2-7
D gene: NA
V gene: TRBV7-2
clone size: NA
CDR3 DNA: TGTGCCAGCAGCTTAGCTTGGGAGTCCGCCTACGAGCAGTACTTC
CDR3 protein: CASSLAWESAYEQYF

J gene: TRBJ2-2
D gene: NA
V gene: TRBV2
clone size: few
CDR3 DNA: TGTGCCAGCACCCCAGGAGGGGGGGCTCCCACCGGGGAGCTGTTTTTT
CDR3 protein: CASTPGGGAPTGELFF

J gene: TRBJ1-1
D gene: TRBD1
V gene: TRBV5-4
clone size: NA
CDR3 DNA: TGTGCCAGCAGCACCCGGACAGGGGGCGTGAACACTGAAGCTTTCTTT
CDR3 protein: CASSTRTGGVNTEAFF

J gene: TRBJ2-2
D gene: NA
V gene: TRBV7-3
clone size: NA
CDR3 DNA: TGTGCCAGCAGCTTATCAGGGCCGCCCGGGGAGCTGTTTTTT
CDR3 protein: CASSLSGPPGELFF

J gene: TRBJ2-3
D gene: NA
V gene: TRBV6-5
clone size: NA
CDR3 DNA: TGTGCCAGCAGTAACAGGGCTAGCACAGATACGCAGTATTTT
CDR3 protein: CASSNRASTDTQYF

J gene: TRBJ1-1
D gene: NA
V gene: TRBV2
clone size: NA
CDR3 DNA: TGTGCCAGCAGGGCGGGACAACGTGGCGCTGAAGCTTTCTTT
CDR3 protein: CASRAGQRGAEAFF

J gene: TRBJ1-2
D gene: TRBD1
V gene: TRBV6-1
clone size: NA
CDR3 DNA: TGTGCCAGCAGTGGACAGGGCGACTATGGCTACACCTTC
CDR3 protein: CASSGQGDYGYTF

J gene: TRBJ2-6
D gene: TRBD1
V gene: TRBV2
clone size: NA
CDR3 DNA: TGTGCCAGCAGTACCACGGGACAGTCTGGGGCCAACGTCCTGACTTTC
CDR3 protein: CASSTTGQSGANVLTF

J gene: TRBJ1-1
D gene: NA
V gene: TRBV18
clone size: NA
CDR3 DNA: TGTGCCAGCTCCGTTATATCCCAGAACACTGAAGCTTTCTTT
CDR3 protein: CASSVISQNTEAFF

J gene: TRBJ2-7
D gene: NA
V gene: TRBV4-3
clone size: NA
CDR3 DNA: TGCGCCACCTCCGCGGTCCTGCCAGGGGATTCTTGGGTCGAGCAGTACTTC
CDR3 protein: CATSAVLPGDSWVEQYF

J gene: TRBJ2-5
D gene: NA
V gene: TRBV28
clone size: once
CDR3 DNA: TGTGCCAGTCATGAACCGGGGTCCCAAGAGACCCAGTACTTC
CDR3 protein: CASHEPGSQETQYF

J gene: TRBJ2-7
D gene: TRBD1
V gene: TRBV6-1
clone size: NA
CDR3 DNA: TGTGCCAGCAGTGAAGCCAGGGGGCGCATTGCTTACGAGCAGTACTTC
CDR3 protein: CASSEARGRIAYEQYF

J gene: TRBJ2-5
D gene: TRBD1
V gene: TRBV5-4
clone size: NA
CDR3 DNA: TGTGCCAGCAGCTTGAGGGACAGCCGAGAGACCCAGTACTTC
CDR3 protein: CASSLRDSRETQYF

J gene: TRBJ1-5
D gene: NA
V gene: TRBV10-3
clone size: NA
CDR3 DNA: TGTGCCATCAGTGAGTCAGTGGGACTCTTCAATCAGCCCCAGCATTTT
CDR3 protein: CAISESVGLFNQPQHF

J gene: TRBJ2-2
D gene: NA
V gene: TRBV9
clone size: NA
CDR3 DNA: TGTGCCAGCAGCGTAGATACTAGCCCCACCGGGGAGCTGTTTTTT
CDR3 protein: CASSVDTSPTGELFF

J gene: TRBJ2-1
D gene: TRBD1
V gene: TRBV7-2
clone size: NA
CDR3 DNA: TGTGCCAGCAGCGCACGGACAGGGGGGTTGAACAATGAGCAGTTCTTC
CDR3 protein: CASSARTGGLNNEQFF

J gene: TRBJ2-7
D gene: TRBD2
V gene: TRBV28
clone size: NA
CDR3 DNA: TGTGCCAGCAGTTTACCTAGCGGGAGGCCGTCCTACGAGCAGTACTTC
CDR3 protein: CASSLPSGRPSYEQYF

J gene: TRBJ2-5
D gene: TRBD1
V gene: TRBV5-1
clone size: NA
CDR3 DNA: TGCGCCAGCAGCAACGGACAGGGGCGTCTAGAGACCCAGTACTTC
CDR3 protein: CASSNGQGRLETQYF

J gene: TRBJ2-2
D gene: TRBD2
V gene: TRBV5-1
clone size: NA
CDR3 DNA: TGCGCCAGCAGCTTGGCCGTACTAGCGGGAGGGGCCACCGGGGAGCTGTTTTTT
CDR3 protein: CASSLAVLAGGATGELFF

J gene: TRBJ2-3
D gene: TRBD1
V gene: TRBV4-1
clone size: NA
CDR3 DNA: TGCGCCAGCAGCCAAGGCCGGGACAGGGGTGCAGATACGCAGTATTTT
CDR3 protein: CASSQGRDRGADTQYF

J gene: TRBJ2-3
D gene: NA
V gene: TRBV5-4
clone size: NA
CDR3 DNA: TGTGCCAGCAGCGCGGGCCCTAGAGGCACAGATACGCAGTATTTT
CDR3 protein: CASSAGPRGTDTQYF

J gene: TRBJ2-4
D gene: NA
V gene: TRBV2
clone size: NA
CDR3 DNA: TGTGCCAGCAGTGAATTGCGGGTCGACTTCCTAGCCAAAAACATTCAGTACTTC
CDR3 protein: CASSELRVDFLAKNIQYF

J gene: TRBJ2-3
D gene: NA
V gene: TRBV9
clone size: NA
CDR3 DNA: TGTGCCAGCAGCGTCAAGGGAAACCCAGACACAGATACGCAGTATTTT
CDR3 protein: CASSVKGNPDTDTQYF

J gene: TRBJ2-5
D gene: TRBD2
V gene: TRBV4-3
clone size: NA
CDR3 DNA: TGCGCCAGCAGCCAGTCCGGGACTAGCGGCCAAGAGACCCAGTACTTC
CDR3 protein: CASSQSGTSGQETQYF

J gene: TRBJ2-3
D gene: TRBD1
V gene: TRBV28
clone size: NA
CDR3 DNA: TGTGCCACCCAGGGGGCGCGGACAGATACGCAGTATTTT
CDR3 protein: CATQGARTDTQYF

J gene: TRBJ2-7
D gene: NA
V gene: TRBV27
clone size: NA
CDR3 DNA: TGTGCCAGCAGTTTATCGGTAGCGGTCCGCTCCTACGAGCAGTACTTC
CDR3 protein: CASSLSVAVRSYEQYF

J gene: TRBJ2-5
D gene: NA
V gene: TRBV19
clone size: NA
CDR3 DNA: TGTGCCAGTAGTATCCAACCGCAGGAGACCCAGTACTTC
CDR3 protein: CASSIQPQETQYF

J gene: TRBJ2-1
D gene: TRBD2
V gene: TRBV7-3
clone size: NA
CDR3 DNA: TGTGCCAGCAGCCCTGGGACTAGCGTGAGGAATGAGCAGTTCTTC
CDR3 protein: CASSPGTSVRNEQFF

J gene: TRBJ1-1
D gene: NA
V gene: TRBV4-2
clone size: NA
CDR3 DNA: TGTGCCAGCAGCCAAGGAGCCGGGAACACTGAAGCTTTCTTT
CDR3 protein: CASSQGAGNTEAFF

J gene: TRBJ1-1
D gene: NA
V gene: TRBV10-3
clone size: NA
CDR3 DNA: TGTGCCATCAGCTCGGGACTCACGAACACTGAAGCTTTCTTT
CDR3 protein: CAISSGLTNTEAFF

J gene: TRBJ1-2
D gene: NA
V gene: TRBV13
clone size: NA
CDR3 DNA: TGTGCCAGCAGCTCCCGGAAGGTCTCTGGCTACACCTTC
CDR3 protein: CASSSRKVSGYTF

J gene: TRBJ2-1
D gene: NA
V gene: TRBV2
clone size: NA
CDR3 DNA: TGTGCCAGCAGCAGAGATTACAATGAGCAGTTCTTC
CDR3 protein: CASSRDYNEQFF

J gene: TRBJ1-2
D gene: NA
V gene: TRBV20-1
clone size: NA
CDR3 DNA: TGCAGTGCTCAAATTAACTATGGCTACACCTTC
CDR3 protein: CSAQINYGYTF

J gene: TRBJ1-2
D gene: TRBD1
V gene: TRBV5-1
clone size: NA
CDR3 DNA: TGCGCCAGCAGCTCGGGACAGACCTTCTATGGCTACACCTTC
CDR3 protein: CASSSGQTFYGYTF